Below, 21 T cell receptor beta chains from the same sample are listed, as sequenced in a study of naive and memory T cell subsets. Ligated cDNA underwent four rounds of PCR with nested alpha and beta constant region primers and SP2. TCRdb fed the UMI-ligation and nested PCR reads into MiXCR, producing one record per CDR3 protein. The sample has around 33,000 distinct CDR3 sequences; roughly 6.6% are singletons. This sample's treatment: skin biopsy from PPD injection site in Mantoux-positive individual. TCR cDNA received a 3' ligated oligonucleotide that carried a UMI. This specimen was skin, taken from a tuberculin skin test site. The receptor set was obtained from an adult in good health.

This clonotype was picked up a small number of times. V is TRBV24-1 and J is TRBJ2-3; weak D call: TRBD1 (6 bases). This CDR3 contains 14 residues. With 5 bases removed from V and 6 bases from J, the gap between germline ends came to 14 bases. Germline V gene sequence: CDR1 KGHDR, CDR2 SFDVKD. In nucleotides, the CDR3 is TGTGCCACCAGTGCGGCCACAGGGCCCGATACGCAGTATTTT. Translation gives CATSAATGPDTQYF.

This clonotype was found a few times. The rearrangement links TRBV5-1 to TRBJ2-1, with 7 positions matching TRBD1. This CDR3 is 15 amino acids long. V was clipped by 4 bases and J by 1 base; unmatched bases: 5. Germline V gene data show CDR1 as SGHRS and CDR2 as YFSETQ. The CDR3 bases are TGCGCCAGCAGCACGGACAGGCCATCCTACAATGAGCAGTTCTTC. It specifies CASSTDRPSYNEQFF.

There are many counts of this clonotype. The genes are TRBV2 and TRBJ2-4, with 9 bases lining up with TRBD2. Germline assignment: CDR1 SNHLY and CDR2 FYNNEI. The CDR3 consists of 16 residues. With V trimmed by 4 bases and J by 3 bases, 7 bases remained unmatched. Written as DNA, the CDR3 is TGTGCCAGCAGTGGACTGCGGGAGGGTCGCAAAAACATTCAGTACTTC. Translation gives CASSGLREGRKNIQYF.

In this sample, this clonotype is medium-sized. The chain joins TRBV6-6 to TRBJ2-1, with TRBD2 identical over 9 bases. This CDR3 has 16 amino acids. The germline V gene has CDR1 MNHNY and CDR2 SVGAGI (reference sequence). Unmatched junction bases numbered 7, after V lost 2 bases and J lost 5 bases. In nucleotides, the CDR3 is TGTGCCAGCAGTTACGGGCTAGCGGGGACCCACAATGAGCAGTTCTTC. Its protein is CASSYGLAGTHNEQFF.

The chain joins TRBV12-3 or TRBV12-4 to TRBJ1-4, with a weak D call TRBD1 (5 bases). V lost 7 bases to trimming and J lost 5 bases, with 11 bases between them. The CDR3 runs to 13 residues. DNA for the CDR3: TGTGCCAGCACTGGGGCCCGAAATGAAAAACTGTTTTTT. The encoded protein is CASTGARNEKLFF.

Notes on this clonotype: Germline and junction disagree at one end, which may indicate a read error. The V gene is TRBV4-1, the J gene TRBJ1-2; D remains ambiguous. Germline values: CDR1 MGHRA, CDR2 YSYEKL. This CDR3 has 12 amino acids. The CDR3 region is CASSQDGYGDTF. In DNA, the CDR3 is TGCGCCAGCAGCCAGGATGGCTATGGCGACACCTTC.

The rearrangement joins TRBV20-1 to TRBJ1-5, with no clear D. This CDR3 has 13 residues. The ends were cut back, 6 bases at V and 2 bases at J, with 11 bases in the middle. Looked up from germline, CDR1 is DFQATT and CDR2 is SNEGSKA (reference sequence). DNA for the CDR3: TGCAGTGCCGCCCTTGATGGCAATCAGCCCCAGCATTTT. It codes for CSAALDGNQPQHF.

This clonotype showed up just a few times. The chain's CDR3 is CSVGGGQGNEQYF. The CDR3 coding sequence is TGCAGCGTTGGAGGGGGGCAGGGGAACGAGCAGTACTTC. V usage is TRBV29-1 and J usage is TRBJ2-7; either TRBD1 or TRBD2 may fit D (6 bases each). CDR1 is SQVTM, CDR2 ANQGSEA, per germline. The CDR3 is 13 residues long. The ends were cut back, 4 bases at V and 5 bases at J, with 15 bases in the middle.

The rearrangement uses TRBV18 and TRBJ1-2; 9 bases are shared with TRBD1. This CDR3 has 15 amino acids. CDR1 is KGHSH and CDR2 is LQKENI in the germline V gene. With V trimmed by 3 bases and J by 5 bases, 7 bases remained unmatched. CDR3 nucleotides: TGTGCCAGCTCACCGGGACAGGGTTGTGGATATGGCTACACCTTC. The encoded protein is CASSPGQGCGYGYTF.

This clonotype was found many times. The gene calls are TRBV5-5 and TRBJ2-3; TRBD2 is a possible D gene (6 bases). The V gene's germline CDR1 is SGHKS and CDR2 YYEKEE (reference sequence). The CDR3 is 14 amino acids. Trimming shortened V by 3 bases and J by 5 bases, and 13 bases separated the two germline ends. The CDR3 spells CASSSDSGQDTQYF. CDR3 nucleotide sequence: TGTGCCAGCAGCTCGGATAGCGGTCAAGATACGCAGTATTTT.

This clonotype is medium-sized (0.01 to 0.1%) within its sample. The rearrangement uses TRBV27 and TRBJ2-1, with 10 bases matching TRBD2. The length of the CDR3 is 12 residues. With 7 bases clipped from V and 6 bases from J, the junction kept 0 bases outside the gene matches. Germline-derived CDR1 and CDR2 are MNHEY and SMNVEV (reference sequence). The CDR3 here is CASTSGGNEQFF. The CDR3 bases are TGTGCCAGCACTAGCGGGGGCAATGAGCAGTTCTTC.

This clonotype is medium-sized in the sample. The chain carries TRBV20-1 and TRBJ2-7; 7 bases fit TRBD1. Trimming removed 0 bases from V and 0 bases from J; junction bases left unmatched: 5. Per the germline V gene, CDR1 is DFQATT and CDR2 is SNEGSKA (reference sequence). The CDR3 is made up of 15 amino acids. The CDR3 protein is CSAREVQGDSYEQYF. In DNA form, the CDR3 reads TGCAGTGCTAGAGAGGTCCAGGGGGACTCCTACGAGCAGTACTTC.

This clonotype is deemed medium-sized. The rearrangement joins TRBV27 to TRBJ2-7; D is uncertain. Germline V gene sequence: CDR1 MNHEY, CDR2 SMNVEV (reference sequence). This CDR3 comprises 14 residues. The V gene lost 2 bases and the J gene lost 2 bases, with 10 bases spanning the gap. Here the CDR3 DNA reads TGTGCCAGCAGTTTAAACCCTACACCCTACGAGCAGTACTTC. The encoded protein is CASSLNPTPYEQYF.

This clonotype occurred many times. The rearrangement uses TRBV11-1 and TRBJ1-1; TRBD1 matches 11 bases. This CDR3 has 15 residues. Per germline, CDR1 SGHAT and CDR2 FQDESV (reference sequence). V shed 5 bases, J shed 5 bases, and the junction held 7 bases outside the gene matches. CDR3 in amino acids: CASSLLDRGRTEAFF. The CDR3 bases are TGTGCCAGCAGCCTATTGGACAGGGGGCGAACTGAAGCTTTCTTT.

The sample holds a few counts of this clonotype. The V call is TRBV7-9, the J call TRBJ2-4; possible D gene TRBD2, 6 bases. CDR1 and CDR2 (germline): SEHNR, FQNEAQ (reference sequence). Trimming cost V 1 base and J 1 base, with 17 bases left between them. The CDR3 runs 18 residues. The CDR3 here is CASSLGTHGRDAKNIQYF. The CDR3 DNA follows: TGTGCCAGCAGCTTAGGAACTCACGGGAGAGATGCCAAAAACATTCAGTACTTC.

The chain recombines TRBV7-3 with TRBJ2-1; D unclear. V was trimmed by 5 bases and J by 2 bases, leaving 13 bases between them. The length of the CDR3 is 15 residues. Looked up from germline, CDR1 is SGHTA and CDR2 is FQGTGA. DNA for the CDR3: TGTGCCAGCAGCCCTTACCCAGGTCCCTACAATGAGCAGTTCTTC. Translating gives CASSPYPGPYNEQFF. Looking up the rest from reference TRBV7-3 and TRBJ2-1 gives the full variable domain: GAGVSQTPSNKVTEKGKYVELRCDPISGHTALYWYRQSLGQGPEFLIYFQGTGAADDSGLPNDRFFAVRPEGSVSTLKIQRTERGDSAVYLCASSPYPGPYNEQFFGPGTRLTVL.

This clonotype was recorded at least ten times. The chain carries TRBV12-3 or TRBV12-4 and TRBJ1-2; 7 bases are a match to TRBD1. CDR3 length: 15 residues. The V and J ends lost 5 bases and 5 bases, in that order; junction bases with no gene match: 11. CDR3 region: CASSPGTAPSYGYTF. The CDR3 DNA follows: TGTGCCAGCAGTCCCGGGACAGCTCCCTCATATGGCTACACCTTC.

There are many counts of this clonotype. The chain couples TRBV5-4 to TRBJ2-2, with TRBD2 identical over 7 bases. The CDR3 is 15 residues long. Germline V lookup: CDR1 SGHNT, CDR2 YYREEE (reference sequence). Trimming took 1 base from V and 2 from J; bases not matched to a gene: 2. This CDR3 is CASSLSGGNTGELFF. CDR3 coding DNA: TGTGCCAGCAGCTTGTCGGGGGGTAACACCGGGGAGCTGTTTTTT.

This clonotype was detected many times. The rearrangement joins TRBV6-5 to TRBJ2-5; D remains ambiguous. The CDR3 contains 11 residues. The ends were cut back, 5 bases at V and 7 bases at J, with 8 bases in the middle. Germline V CDR1 and CDR2: MNHEY, SVGAGI. The CDR3 spells CASSDGGTQYF. CDR3 nucleotides: TGTGCCAGCAGTGATGGCGGGACCCAGTACTTC.

There are many counts of this clonotype. The chain joins TRBV9 to TRBJ2-3, with no clear D. Germline assignment: CDR1 SGDLS and CDR2 YYNGEE. CDR3 length: 13 amino acids. The ends were cut back, 3 bases at V and 6 bases at J, with 11 bases in the middle. This chain's CDR3 is CASSENTWDTQYF. CDR3 DNA: TGTGCCAGCAGCGAAAATACTTGGGATACGCAGTATTTT.

The J gene is TRBJ2-1, the V gene TRBV19; no definite D call. Trimming left V 3 bases short and J 6 bases short, with 12 bases between. CDR1 is LNHDA and CDR2 is SQIVND in the germline V gene (reference sequence). The CDR3 spans 14 residues. This CDR3 reads CASSMAAGFNEQFF. The CDR3 bases are TGTGCCAGTAGTATGGCGGCAGGATTCAATGAGCAGTTCTTC.